Reported below is one T cell receptor (beta chain). Produced via immunoSEQ multiplex PCR; TCRdb's table is partial and in-frame only. The sample records 70,000 to 100,000 clones, roughly 90% being singletons. The data derive from a study of control samples from healthy donors and cancer patients. In germline, CDR1 is SGHAT, CDR2 FQNNGV. V lost 3 bases to trimming and J lost 5 bases, with 11 bases between them. This CDR3 comprises 14 residues. The receptor comes from a woman in her sixties with head and neck cancer. The chain employs TRBV11-2 and TRBJ1-5; D unclear. The specimen sequenced was PBMCs. For the CDR3, the DNA is TGTGCCAGCAGCTTCTCTGGAGAGGATCAGCCCCAGCATTTT. Translation: CASSFSGEDQPQHF.